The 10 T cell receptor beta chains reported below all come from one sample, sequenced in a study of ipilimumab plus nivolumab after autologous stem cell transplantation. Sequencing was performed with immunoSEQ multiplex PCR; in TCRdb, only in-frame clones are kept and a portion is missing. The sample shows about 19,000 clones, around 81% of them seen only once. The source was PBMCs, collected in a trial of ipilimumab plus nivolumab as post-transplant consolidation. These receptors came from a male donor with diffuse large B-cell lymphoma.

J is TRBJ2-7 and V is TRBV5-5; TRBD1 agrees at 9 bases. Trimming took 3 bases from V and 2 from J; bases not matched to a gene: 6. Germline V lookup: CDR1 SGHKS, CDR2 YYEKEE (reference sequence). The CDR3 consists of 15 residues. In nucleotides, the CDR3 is TGTGCCAGCAGCTCCACAGGGGGCAACGCCTACGAGCAGTACTTC. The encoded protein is CASSSTGGNAYEQYF.

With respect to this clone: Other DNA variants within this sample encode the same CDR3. The CDR3 sequence: CASSIGQVNTEAFF. The CDR3 DNA follows: TGTGCCAGTAGTATTGGCCAGGTGAACACTGAAGCTTTCTTT. The chain joins TRBV19 to TRBJ1-1, with D unclear. Per the germline V gene, CDR1 is LNHDA and CDR2 is SQIVND (reference sequence). Trimming removed 3 bases at V and 0 bases at J, with 8 bases between. This CDR3 is 14 amino acids long.

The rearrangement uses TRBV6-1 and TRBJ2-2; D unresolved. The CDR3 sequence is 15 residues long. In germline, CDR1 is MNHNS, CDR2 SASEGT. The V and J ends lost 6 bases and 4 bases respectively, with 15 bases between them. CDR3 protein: CASSPSRAGTGELFF. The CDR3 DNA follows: TGTGCCAGCAGCCCCTCAAGGGCAGGCACCGGGGAGCTGTTTTTT.

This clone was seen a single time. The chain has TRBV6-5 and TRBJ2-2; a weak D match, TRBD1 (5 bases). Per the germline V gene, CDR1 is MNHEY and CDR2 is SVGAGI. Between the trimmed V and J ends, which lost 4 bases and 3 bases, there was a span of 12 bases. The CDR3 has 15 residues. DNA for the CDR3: TGTGCCAGCAGTTCTGGGCGACAGCACACCGGGGAGCTGTTTTTT. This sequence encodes CASSSGRQHTGELFF.

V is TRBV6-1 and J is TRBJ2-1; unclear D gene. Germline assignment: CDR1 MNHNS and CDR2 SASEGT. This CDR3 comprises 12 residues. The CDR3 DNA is TGTGCTACCGAGGTACTTCGGCGTGAGCAGTTCTTC. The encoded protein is CATEVLRREQFF.

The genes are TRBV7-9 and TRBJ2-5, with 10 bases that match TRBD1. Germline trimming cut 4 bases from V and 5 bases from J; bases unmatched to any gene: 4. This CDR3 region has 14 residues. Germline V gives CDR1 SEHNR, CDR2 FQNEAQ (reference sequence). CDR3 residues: CASSSWDRGETQYF. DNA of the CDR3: TGTGCCAGCAGCTCCTGGGACAGGGGCGAGACCCAGTACTTC.

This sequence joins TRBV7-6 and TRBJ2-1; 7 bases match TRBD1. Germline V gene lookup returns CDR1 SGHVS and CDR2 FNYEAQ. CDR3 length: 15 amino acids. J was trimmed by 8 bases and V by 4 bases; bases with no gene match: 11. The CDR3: CASSSLPDRADEQFF. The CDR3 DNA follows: TGTGCCAGCAGCTCCCTCCCCGACAGGGCAGATGAGCAGTTCTTC.

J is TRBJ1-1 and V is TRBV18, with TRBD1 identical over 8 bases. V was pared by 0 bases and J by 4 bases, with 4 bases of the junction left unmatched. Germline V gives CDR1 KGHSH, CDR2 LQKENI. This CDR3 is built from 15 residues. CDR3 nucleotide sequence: TGTGCCAGCTCACCACCGCCCAGGGGGCCCACTGAAGCTTTCTTT. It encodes CASSPPPRGPTEAFF.

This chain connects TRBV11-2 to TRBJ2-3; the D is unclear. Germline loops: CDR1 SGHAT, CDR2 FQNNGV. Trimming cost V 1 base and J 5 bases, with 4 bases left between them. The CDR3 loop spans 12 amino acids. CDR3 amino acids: CASSLVGDTQYF. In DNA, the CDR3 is TGTGCCAGCAGCTTAGTTGGAGATACGCAGTATTTT.

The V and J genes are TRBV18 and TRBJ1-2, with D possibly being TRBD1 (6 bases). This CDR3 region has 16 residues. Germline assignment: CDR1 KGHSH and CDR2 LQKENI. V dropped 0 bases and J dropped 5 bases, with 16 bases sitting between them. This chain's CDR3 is CASSPPDDGGLYGYTF. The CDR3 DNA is TGTGCCAGCTCACCACCCGACGACGGGGGCCTTTATGGCTACACCTTC.